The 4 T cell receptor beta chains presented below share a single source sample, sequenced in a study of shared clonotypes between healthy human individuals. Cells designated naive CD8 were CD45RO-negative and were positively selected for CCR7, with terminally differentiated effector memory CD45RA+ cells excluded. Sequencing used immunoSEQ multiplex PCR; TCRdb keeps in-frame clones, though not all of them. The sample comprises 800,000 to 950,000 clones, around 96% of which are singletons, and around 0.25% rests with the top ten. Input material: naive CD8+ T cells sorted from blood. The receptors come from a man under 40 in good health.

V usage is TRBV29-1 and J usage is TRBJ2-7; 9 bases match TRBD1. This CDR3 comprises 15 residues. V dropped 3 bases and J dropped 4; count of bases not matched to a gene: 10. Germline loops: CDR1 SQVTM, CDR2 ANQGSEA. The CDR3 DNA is TGCAGCGTTGAGATACCGGGACAGGGAGGGTACGAGCAGTACTTC. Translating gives CSVEIPGQGGYEQYF.

For the CDR3, the DNA is TGCGCCAGCAGGCCCACTCCCTACTACGAGCAGTACTTC. It encodes CASRPTPYYEQYF. This chain uses TRBV5-1 with TRBJ2-7, with D hard to call. CDR3 length: 13 amino acids. V was pared by 5 bases and J by 3 bases, with 12 bases between. Germline CDR1 SGHRS, CDR2 YFSETQ.

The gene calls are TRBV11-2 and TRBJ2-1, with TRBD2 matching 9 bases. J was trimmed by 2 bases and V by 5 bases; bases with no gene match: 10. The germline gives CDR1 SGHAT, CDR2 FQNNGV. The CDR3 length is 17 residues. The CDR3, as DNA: TGTGCCAGCAGCCAATTAGCGGGAGAAATCGCCTACAATGAGCAGTTCTTC. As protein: CASSQLAGEIAYNEQFF.

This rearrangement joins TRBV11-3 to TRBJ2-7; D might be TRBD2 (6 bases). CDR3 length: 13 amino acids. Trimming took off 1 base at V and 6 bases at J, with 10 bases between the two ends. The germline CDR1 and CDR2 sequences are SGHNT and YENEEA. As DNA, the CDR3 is TGTGCCAGCAGCTTAGCCGGGAGTGGCGAGCAGTACTTC. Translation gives CASSLAGSGEQYF.